The present T cell receptor beta chain was sequenced within a study of Tregs in tolerant kidney transplant recipients. General study findings and limits: The most relevant donor-specific Treg TCRbeta repertoire apparently came from expansion with activated donor B cells.

Here immunoSEQ multiplex PCR was the method, and the copy in TCRdb shows in-frame clones only, minus some. The data contain tens of thousands of clones, about 90% of them seen just once; the ten biggest clones take up roughly 15%. Recipients received nonmyeloablative bone marrow transplants from related graft donors, with transient mixed chimerism. Thawed PBMCs were FACS-sorted into unstimulated CD4+CD25+CD127- regulatory T cells, CD4+CD25- non-regulatory cells, CD4 and CD8 cells. Note on this clone: Its antigen is as yet unknown.

Germline loops: CDR1 SGHTA, CDR2 FQGNSA. Trimming cost V 3 bases and J 1 base, with 13 bases left between them. This CDR3 has 15 amino acids. The specimen was CD8+ T cells from blood (PBMCs), collected 24 months after the transplant. J is TRBJ2-7 and V is TRBV7-2; a possible D gene is TRBD2 (6 bases). This sequence originates from a human patient who received a combined kidney and bone marrow transplant. The graft donor may account for some of the T cells. The CDR3, as DNA: TGTGCCAGCAGCTTTGGGACGGGAGATTCCTACGAGCAGTACTTC. Its protein is CASSFGTGDSYEQYF.